These 14 T cell receptor beta chains were sequenced from one sample in a study of T cell repertoires in cytomegalovirus infection (dated by TCRdb to the late 2010s). The reads were generated on an Illumina HiSeq 1500. TCRdb reworked the public reads: Q25 trimming with fastp, MiXCR clone assembly, productive beta chains retained. Rows with a matching CDR3 protein are joined into one entry that keeps the most common DNA and genes. The sample includes 550,000 to 850,000 distinct CDR3 sequences, with approximately 33% observed a single time. The ten biggest clones cover approximately 18% of the sample. No antigen has been identified for these receptors. The sample's treatment or condition label, in plain terms: in vitro stimulation with specific CMV peptide epitopes to enrich CMV-specific T cells. Source: cultured PBMCs, taken from culture after CMV antigen stimulation. All receptors derive from a human donor in good health (CMV status not recorded). Some clones in this sample may be carry-over from other donors' samples.

CDR3 amino acids: CASSIYEQYF. The CDR3 bases are TGTGCCAGCAGTATTTACGAGCAGTACTTC. J is TRBJ2-7 and V is TRBV2; D gene ambiguous. Between the trimmed V and J ends, which lost 5 bases and 4 bases, there was a span of 3 bases. CDR1 is SNHLY and CDR2 is FYNNEI in the germline V gene. The CDR3 runs to 10 residues. Full variable domain (outside the CDR3, taken from reference TRBV2 and TRBJ2-7): EPEVTQTPSHQVTQMGQEVILRCVPISNHLYFYWYRQILGQKVEFLVSFYNNEISEKSEIFDDQFSVERPDGSNFTLKIRSTKLEDSAMYFCASSIYEQYFGPGTRLTVT.

This chain joins TRBV6-8 and TRBJ2-1; 7 bases map to TRBD1. Germline CDR1 reads MNHGY; CDR2 reads SAAAGT. With V trimmed by 6 bases and J by 8 bases, 10 bases remained unmatched. This CDR3 has 14 amino acids. DNA of the CDR3: TGTGCCAGCAGGCAGACAGGGCTTGACTATGAGCAGTTCTTC. Translating it yields CASRQTGLDYEQFF.

The chain carries TRBV7-6 and TRBJ2-7; unclear D gene. Germline V gene sequence: CDR1 SGHVS, CDR2 FNYEAQ. There are 13 residues in the CDR3. V lost 5 bases, J lost 0 bases, and 8 bases lay in between. The DNA for the CDR3 is TGTGCCAGCAGCAAAGGATACTCCTACGAGCAGTACTTC. It is translated as CASSKGYSYEQYF.

The J gene is TRBJ2-7, the V gene TRBV7-6, with 9 bases aligning to TRBD1. The CDR3 length is 14 residues. The germline V gene has CDR1 SGHVS and CDR2 FNYEAQ. The V gene end was trimmed by 5 bases and the J gene end by 7 bases; junction bases not matched to a gene: 9. The CDR3 loop is CASSTTGGAGEQYF. Here the CDR3 DNA reads TGTGCCAGCAGCACGACAGGGGGGGCTGGGGAGCAGTACTTC.

This chain joins TRBV29-1 and TRBJ2-7, with 7 bases lining up with TRBD1. Germline V gene data show CDR1 as SQVTM and CDR2 as ANQGSEA. The CDR3 covers 11 residues. Germline trimming cut 5 bases from V and 5 bases from J; bases unmatched to any gene: 3. This CDR3 reads CSVRTGDEQYF. CDR3 DNA sequence: TGCAGCGTTAGAACAGGGGACGAGCAGTACTTC.

This chain links TRBV5-5 with TRBJ2-1; D unresolved. The germline V gene has CDR1 SGHKS and CDR2 YYEKEE (reference sequence). Deletions cut 2 bases from V and 3 bases from J, with 9 bases between. This CDR3 is built from 14 residues. The CDR3 DNA reads TGTGCCAGCAGCTTCGATCAGGACTACAATGAGCAGTTCTTC. Translation: CASSFDQDYNEQFF.

Comment on this clonotype: This may arise from a read error, as a much more abundant clone is one base away. The J gene is TRBJ2-7, the V gene TRBV7-2, with D uncertain. Germline V lookup: CDR1 SGHTA, CDR2 FQGNSA. V lost 5 bases and J 3 bases, leaving 5 bases between the germline ends. This CDR3 comprises 11 residues. CDR3 protein: CASSKYYEQYF. CDR3 coding DNA: TGTGCCAGCAGCAAATACTACGAGCAGTACTTC.

This clonotype has at least ten counts. The rearrangement links TRBV7-2 to TRBJ2-1, with TRBD2 matching over 10 bases. V shed 4 bases and J 5 bases; nucleotides not matched to a gene: 8. Germline V gene lookup returns CDR1 SGHTA and CDR2 FQGNSA. The CDR3 sequence is 16 residues long. The CDR3 protein is CASSSRLAGLDNEQFF. The DNA for the CDR3 is TGTGCCAGCAGCTCCAGACTAGCGGGCTTGGACAATGAGCAGTTCTTC.

This clonotype was observed a few times. At one end, the junction sequence differs from germline, possibly due to a read error. V usage is TRBV15 and J usage is TRBJ2-1; maybe TRBD2 (5 bases). Germline V lookup: CDR1 LNHNV, CDR2 YYDKDF (reference sequence). This CDR3 is built from 12 residues. The CDR3 bases are TGTGCCACCAGCACAATATCGGGGTCCCTCCTCTTC. Translated: CATSTISGSLLF.

This clonotype was seen a handful of times. The chain uses TRBV12-3 or TRBV12-4 and TRBJ2-7; D might be TRBD1 or TRBD2, each matching 5 bases. This CDR3 comprises 15 residues. With 5 bases removed from V and 5 bases from J, the gap between germline ends came to 19 bases. In DNA form, the CDR3 reads TGTGCCAGCAGTCGGGGCGCCGGGTCTCGGAACGAGCAGTACTTC. Encoded protein: CASSRGAGSRNEQYF.

This clonotype was counted between two and nine times. The rearrangement joins TRBV7-9 to TRBJ1-2; maybe TRBD1 (6 bases). Germline V gene sequence: CDR1 SEHNR, CDR2 FQNEAQ (reference sequence). Trimming pared 5 bases from V and 7 bases from J, leaving 14 bases between. CDR3 length: 13 residues. Here the CDR3 DNA reads TGTGCCAGCAGCCAGGGGAGGGATGCTGGCTACACCTTC. Translation gives CASSQGRDAGYTF.

The chain uses TRBV2 and TRBJ2-3; tentative D call: TRBD2 (6 bases). V was shortened by 2 bases and J by 1 base, with 10 bases between the two germline ends. Germline V gene sequence: CDR1 SNHLY, CDR2 FYNNEI. This CDR3 region has 15 residues. CDR3 coding DNA: TGTGCCAGCAGTGAATTTAGCGGCCGCACAGATACGCAGTATTTT. The encoded protein is CASSEFSGRTDTQYF.

This sequence joins TRBV7-8 and TRBJ2-2; TRBD2 matches 14 bases. The length of the CDR3 is 18 residues. Per germline, CDR1 SGHVS and CDR2 FQNEAQ. After removal of 2 bases from V and 9 bases from J, the junction contained 11 bases not matched to a gene. DNA for the CDR3: TGTGCCAGCAGCTTACAACCGGGACTAGCGGGAGCGGACCGGGAGCTGTTTTTT. This encodes CASSLQPGLAGADRELFF.

The J gene is TRBJ1-2, the V gene TRBV10-3, with TRBD1 as a possible D gene (5 bases). Trimming stripped 6 bases from V and 5 bases from J, with 13 bases between. Germline V lookup: CDR1 ENHRY, CDR2 SYGVKD. The CDR3 loop spans 13 amino acids. DNA for the CDR3: TGTGCCATCAGGCAGGGTGTTAGTTATGGCTACACCTTC. Translation gives CAIRQGVSYGYTF.